This T cell receptor (beta chain) was observed in a study of neurological immune-mediated disorders. General study points: When the repertoires were grouped phylogenetically, those of 18 of the 34 multiple sclerosis patients came together in a single cluster of related CDR3 sequences, which points to a possible repertoire-level signature. No CDR3 amino acid sequences recurred among expanded clones across subjects, suggesting private repertoires in all groups. Multiple sclerosis was found to have the least TCR clonal expansion, below healthy controls, and HTLV-1-associated myelopathy the most.

The cDNA was generated through 5'RACE incorporating 10-nucleotide random UMIs. One entry per CDR3 protein, called by TCRdb with MiXCR from the 5' RACE reads. The repertoire consists of 87,000 or so distinct CDR3 sequences, with around 3.3% occurring once and the leading ten covering 6%. Per germline, CDR1 MDHEN and CDR2 SYDVKM. The CDR3 is made up of 19 amino acids. Trimming removed 0 bases from V and 10 bases from J; junction bases left unmatched: 13. This clonotype has at least ten counts. Its antigen is not known. The sample comprised PBMCs. This sequence was found in a woman younger than 30 with multiple sclerosis. This chain links TRBV28 with TRBJ1-6; 12 nucleotides agree with TRBD1. The CDR3 spells CASSLWGTGGAGSYSPLHF. In nucleotides, the CDR3 is TGTGCCAGCAGTTTATGGGGGACAGGGGGCGCAGGTTCCTACTCACCCCTCCACTTT.